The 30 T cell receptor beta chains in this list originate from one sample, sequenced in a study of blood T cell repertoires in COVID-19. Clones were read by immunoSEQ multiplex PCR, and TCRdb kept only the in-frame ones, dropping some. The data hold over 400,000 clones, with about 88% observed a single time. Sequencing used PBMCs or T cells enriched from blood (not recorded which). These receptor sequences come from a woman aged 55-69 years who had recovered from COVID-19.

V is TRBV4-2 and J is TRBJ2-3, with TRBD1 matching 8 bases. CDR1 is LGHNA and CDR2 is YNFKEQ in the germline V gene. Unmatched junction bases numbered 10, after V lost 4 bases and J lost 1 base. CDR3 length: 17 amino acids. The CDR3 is CASSPRQGQDGTDTQYF. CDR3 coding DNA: TGTGCCAGCAGCCCTCGACAGGGGCAAGACGGCACAGATACGCAGTATTTT.

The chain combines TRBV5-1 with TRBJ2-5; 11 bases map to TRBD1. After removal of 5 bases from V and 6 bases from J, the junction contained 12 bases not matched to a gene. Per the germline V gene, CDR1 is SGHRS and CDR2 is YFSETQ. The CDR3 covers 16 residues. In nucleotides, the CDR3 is TGCGCCAGCAGTCAAAATCCCGGGACAGGGGGACAGACCCAGTACTTC. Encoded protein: CASSQNPGTGGQTQYF.

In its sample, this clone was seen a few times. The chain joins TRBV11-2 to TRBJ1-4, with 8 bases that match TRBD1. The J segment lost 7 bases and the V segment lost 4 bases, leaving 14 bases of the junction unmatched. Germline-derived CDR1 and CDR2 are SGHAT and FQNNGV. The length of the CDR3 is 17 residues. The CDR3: CASSWRPIQGAGEKLFF. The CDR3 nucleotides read TGTGCCAGCAGCTGGAGACCAATCCAGGGGGCCGGTGAAAAACTGTTTTTT. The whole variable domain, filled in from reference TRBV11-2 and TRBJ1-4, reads EAGVAQSPRYKIIEKRQSVAFWCNPISGHATLYWYQQILGQGPKLLIQFQNNGVVDDSQLPKDRFSAERLKGVDSTLKIQPAKLEDSAVYLCASSWRPIQGAGEKLFFGSGTQLSVL.

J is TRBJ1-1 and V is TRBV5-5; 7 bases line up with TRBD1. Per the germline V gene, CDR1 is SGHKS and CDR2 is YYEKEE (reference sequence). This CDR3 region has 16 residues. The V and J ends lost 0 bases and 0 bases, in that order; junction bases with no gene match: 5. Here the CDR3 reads CASSLAKGALNTEAFF. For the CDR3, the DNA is TGTGCCAGCAGCTTGGCCAAGGGGGCGTTGAACACTGAAGCTTTCTTT.

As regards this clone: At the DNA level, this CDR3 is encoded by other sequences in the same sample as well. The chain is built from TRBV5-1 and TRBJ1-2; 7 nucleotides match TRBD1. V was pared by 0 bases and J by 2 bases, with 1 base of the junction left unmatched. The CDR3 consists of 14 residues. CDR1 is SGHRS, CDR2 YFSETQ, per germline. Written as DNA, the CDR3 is TGCGCCAGCAGCTTGGGACAGGGAAACTATGGCTACACCTTC. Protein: CASSLGQGNYGYTF.

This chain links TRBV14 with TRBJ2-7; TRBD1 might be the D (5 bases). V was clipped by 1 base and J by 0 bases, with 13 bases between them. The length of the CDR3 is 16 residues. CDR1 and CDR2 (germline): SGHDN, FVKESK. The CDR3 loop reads CASSQGVGDRSYEQYV. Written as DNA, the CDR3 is TGTGCCAGCAGCCAAGGTGTAGGGGATCGCTCCTACGAGCAGTACGTC.

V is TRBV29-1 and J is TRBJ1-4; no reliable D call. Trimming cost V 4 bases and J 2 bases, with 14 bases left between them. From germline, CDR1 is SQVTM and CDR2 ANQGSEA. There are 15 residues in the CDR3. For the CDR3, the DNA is TGCAGCGTTGGAACGTCAGGTGGGACTAATGAAAAACTGTTTTTT. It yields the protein CSVGTSGGTNEKLFF. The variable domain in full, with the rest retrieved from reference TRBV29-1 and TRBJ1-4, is SAVISQKPSRDICQRGTSLTIQCQVDSQVTMMFWYRQQPGQSLTLIATANQGSEATYESGFVIDKFPISRPNLTFSTLTVSNMSPEDSSIYLCSVGTSGGTNEKLFFGSGTQLSVL.

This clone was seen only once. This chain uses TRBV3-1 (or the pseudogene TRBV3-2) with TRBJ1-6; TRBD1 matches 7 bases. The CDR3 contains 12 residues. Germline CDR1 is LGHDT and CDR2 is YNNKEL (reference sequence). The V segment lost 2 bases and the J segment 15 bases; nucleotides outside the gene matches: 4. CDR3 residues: CASSQLGQSLHF. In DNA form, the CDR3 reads TGTGCCAGCAGCCAATTGGGACAGAGCCTCCACTTT.

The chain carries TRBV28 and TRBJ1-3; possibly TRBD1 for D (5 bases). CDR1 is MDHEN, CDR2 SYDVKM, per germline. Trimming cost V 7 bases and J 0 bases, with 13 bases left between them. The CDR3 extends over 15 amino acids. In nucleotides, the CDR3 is TGTGCCAGCACGGGCGCGGGGACCTCTGGAAACACCATATATTTT. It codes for CASTGAGTSGNTIYF.

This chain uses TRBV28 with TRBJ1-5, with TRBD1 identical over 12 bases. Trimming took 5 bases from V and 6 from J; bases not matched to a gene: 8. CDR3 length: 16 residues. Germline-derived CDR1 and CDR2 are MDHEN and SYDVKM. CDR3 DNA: TGTGCCAGCAGTCCCGAGGGACAGGGGGCGAGTCAGCCCCAGCATTTT. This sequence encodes CASSPEGQGASQPQHF.

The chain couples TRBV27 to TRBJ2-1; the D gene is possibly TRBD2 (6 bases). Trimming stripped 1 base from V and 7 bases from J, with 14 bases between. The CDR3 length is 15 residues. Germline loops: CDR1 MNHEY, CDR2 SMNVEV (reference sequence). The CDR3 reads CASSLWLGEVNEQFF. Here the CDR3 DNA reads TGTGCCAGCAGTTTATGGTTAGGGGAGGTAAATGAGCAGTTCTTC.

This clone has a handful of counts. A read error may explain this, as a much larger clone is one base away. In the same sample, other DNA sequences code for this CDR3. This chain's CDR3 is CASSSQGGNTEAFF. CDR3 DNA: TGCGCCAGCAGCTCACAGGGTGGGAACACTGAAGCTTTCTTT. The chain combines TRBV5-1 with TRBJ1-1, with D tentatively TRBD1 (6 bases). The CDR3 is made up of 14 amino acids. Germline CDR1 SGHRS, CDR2 YFSETQ. V lost 3 bases and J 1 base, leaving 10 bases between the germline ends.

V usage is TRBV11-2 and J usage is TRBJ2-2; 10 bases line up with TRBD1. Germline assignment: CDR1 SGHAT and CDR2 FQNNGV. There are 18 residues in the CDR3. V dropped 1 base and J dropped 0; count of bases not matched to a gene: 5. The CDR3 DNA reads TGTGCCAGCAGCTTAGTTCCGACAGGGGGCGCGAACACCGGGGAGCTGTTTTTT. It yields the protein CASSLVPTGGANTGELFF.

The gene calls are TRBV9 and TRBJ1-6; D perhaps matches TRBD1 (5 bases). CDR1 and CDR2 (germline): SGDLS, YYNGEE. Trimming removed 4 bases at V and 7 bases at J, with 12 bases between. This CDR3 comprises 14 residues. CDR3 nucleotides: TGTGCCAGCAGCACCCCAGGGTGGAATTCACCCCTCCACTTT. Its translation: CASSTPGWNSPLHF.

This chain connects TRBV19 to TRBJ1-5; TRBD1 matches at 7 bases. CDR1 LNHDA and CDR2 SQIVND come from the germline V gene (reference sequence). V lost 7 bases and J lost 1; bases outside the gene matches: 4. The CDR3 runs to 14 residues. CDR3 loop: CASTEGASNQPQHF. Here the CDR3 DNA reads TGTGCCAGTACAGAGGGGGCAAGCAATCAGCCCCAGCATTTT.

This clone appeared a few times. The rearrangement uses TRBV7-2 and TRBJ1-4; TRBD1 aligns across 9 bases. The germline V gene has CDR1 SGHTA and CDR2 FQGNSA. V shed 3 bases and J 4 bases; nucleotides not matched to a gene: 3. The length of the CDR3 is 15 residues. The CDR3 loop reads CASSFGDRVNEKLFF. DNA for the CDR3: TGTGCCAGCAGCTTCGGGGACAGGGTTAATGAAAAACTGTTTTTT.

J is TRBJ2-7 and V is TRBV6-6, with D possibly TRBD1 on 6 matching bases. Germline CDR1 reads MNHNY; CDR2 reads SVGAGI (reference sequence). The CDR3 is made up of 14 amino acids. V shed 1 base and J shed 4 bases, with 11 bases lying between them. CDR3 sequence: CASSYLGQSYEQYF. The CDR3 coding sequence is TGTGCCAGCAGTTACTTAGGACAGAGTTACGAGCAGTACTTC.

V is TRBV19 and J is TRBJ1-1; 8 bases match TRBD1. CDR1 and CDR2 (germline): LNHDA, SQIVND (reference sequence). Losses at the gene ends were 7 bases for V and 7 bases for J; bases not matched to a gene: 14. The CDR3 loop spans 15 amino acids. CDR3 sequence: CASTWTGSTSLEAFF. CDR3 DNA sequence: TGTGCCAGTACCTGGACAGGGAGCACTTCCCTTGAAGCTTTCTTT.

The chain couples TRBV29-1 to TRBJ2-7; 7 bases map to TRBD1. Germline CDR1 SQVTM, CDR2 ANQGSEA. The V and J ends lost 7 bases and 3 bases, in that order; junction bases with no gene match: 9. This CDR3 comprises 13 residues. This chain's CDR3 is CSARTGLGYEQYF. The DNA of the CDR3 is TGCAGCGCCCGGACAGGTCTTGGCTACGAGCAGTACTTC.

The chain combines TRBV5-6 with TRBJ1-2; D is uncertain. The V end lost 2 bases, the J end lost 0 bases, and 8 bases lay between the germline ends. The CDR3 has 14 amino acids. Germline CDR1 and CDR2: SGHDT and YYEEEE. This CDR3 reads CASSLALANYGYTF. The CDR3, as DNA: TGTGCCAGCAGCTTAGCGTTAGCTAACTATGGCTACACCTTC.

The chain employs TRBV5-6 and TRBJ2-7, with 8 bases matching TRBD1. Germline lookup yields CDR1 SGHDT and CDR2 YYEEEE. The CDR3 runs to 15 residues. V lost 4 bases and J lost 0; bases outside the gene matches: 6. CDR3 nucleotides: TGTGCCAGCAGCAAGGACAGGGAGAGCTCCTACGAGCAGTACGTC. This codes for CASSKDRESSYEQYV.

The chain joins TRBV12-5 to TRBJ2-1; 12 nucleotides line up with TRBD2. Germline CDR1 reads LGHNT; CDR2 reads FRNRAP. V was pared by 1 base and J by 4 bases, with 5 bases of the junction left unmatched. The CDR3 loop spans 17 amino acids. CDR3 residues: CASGLGTSGGTYNEQFF. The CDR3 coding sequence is TGTGCTAGTGGTTTGGGAACTAGCGGGGGGACGTACAATGAGCAGTTCTTC.

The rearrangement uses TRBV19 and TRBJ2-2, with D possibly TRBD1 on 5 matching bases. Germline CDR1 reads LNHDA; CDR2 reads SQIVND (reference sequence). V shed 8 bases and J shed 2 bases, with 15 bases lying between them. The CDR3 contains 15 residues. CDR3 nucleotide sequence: TGTGCCAGTTCCAGAGACAGACGAAACACCGGGGAGCTGTTTTTT. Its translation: CASSRDRRNTGELFF.

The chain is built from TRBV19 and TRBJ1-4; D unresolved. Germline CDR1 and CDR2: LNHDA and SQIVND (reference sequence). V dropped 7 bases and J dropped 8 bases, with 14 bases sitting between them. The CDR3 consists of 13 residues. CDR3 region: CASNGGDPEKLFF. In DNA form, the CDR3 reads TGTGCCAGTAACGGCGGGGATCCCGAAAAACTGTTTTTT.

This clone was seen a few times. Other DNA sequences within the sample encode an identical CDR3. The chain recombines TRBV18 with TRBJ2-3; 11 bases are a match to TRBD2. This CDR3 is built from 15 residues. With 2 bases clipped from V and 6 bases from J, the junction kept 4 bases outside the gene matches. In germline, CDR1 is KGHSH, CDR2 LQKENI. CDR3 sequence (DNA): TGTGCCAGCTCACCAGTAGCGGGGGGGCCGGATACGCAGTATTTT. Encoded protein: CASSPVAGGPDTQYF.

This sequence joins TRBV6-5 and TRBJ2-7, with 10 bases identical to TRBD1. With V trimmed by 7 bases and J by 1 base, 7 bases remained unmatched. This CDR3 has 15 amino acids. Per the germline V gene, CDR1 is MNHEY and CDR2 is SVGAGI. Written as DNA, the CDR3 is TGTGCCAGCAATAACCGGGACAGGGGATCCTACGAGCAGTACGTC. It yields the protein CASNNRDRGSYEQYV.

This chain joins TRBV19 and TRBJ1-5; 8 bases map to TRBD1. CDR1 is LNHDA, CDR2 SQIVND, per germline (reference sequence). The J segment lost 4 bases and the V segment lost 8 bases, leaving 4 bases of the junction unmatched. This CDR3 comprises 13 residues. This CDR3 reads CASQGAQNQPQHF. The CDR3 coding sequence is TGTGCCAGTCAGGGGGCACAAAATCAGCCCCAGCATTTT.

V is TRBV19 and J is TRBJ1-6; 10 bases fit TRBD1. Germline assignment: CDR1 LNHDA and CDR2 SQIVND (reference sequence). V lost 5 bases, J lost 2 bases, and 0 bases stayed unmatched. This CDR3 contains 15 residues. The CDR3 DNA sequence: TGTGCCAGTAGTGGGACAGGGGCCTATAATTCACCCCTCCACTTT. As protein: CASSGTGAYNSPLHF.

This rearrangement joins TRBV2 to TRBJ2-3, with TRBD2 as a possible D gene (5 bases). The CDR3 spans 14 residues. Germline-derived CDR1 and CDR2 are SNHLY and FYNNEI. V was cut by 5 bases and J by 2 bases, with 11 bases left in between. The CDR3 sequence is CASSRGFFTDTQYF. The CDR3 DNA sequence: TGTGCCAGCAGTCGGGGATTCTTCACAGATACGCAGTATTTT.

In nucleotides, the CDR3 is TGTGCCAGCAGTTACGGCAGGGAACTTTATAATTCACCCCTCCACTTT. Translating it yields CASSYGRELYNSPLHF. This rearrangement joins TRBV6-5 to TRBJ1-6; D perhaps matches TRBD1 (5 bases). V lost 2 bases, J lost 4 bases, and 12 bases lay in between. The CDR3 length is 16 residues. The germline gives CDR1 MNHEY, CDR2 SVGAGI.